This T cell receptor (beta chain) derives from a study of blood T cell repertoires in COVID-19. CDR1 is SNHLY and CDR2 is FYNNEI in the germline V gene. There are 17 residues in the CDR3. V lost 2 bases and J lost 1, with 15 bases in between. Original methodology: Estimation of nucleated cell counts relied on the amplification of reference gene primers. Produced via immunoSEQ multiplex PCR; TCRdb's table is partial and in-frame only. Clonal size and the V and J genes are those of that table, whereas D and trimming came from the DNA. The data hold around 67,000 clones, with 75% to 90% observed a single time.

The chain recombines TRBV2 with TRBJ1-3; D ambiguous. The receptor's source is a middle-aged man with active COVID-19. The sequencing sample was made of peripheral blood. The chain's CDR3 is CASSELGSSTSGNTIYF. CDR3 coding DNA: TGTGCCAGCAGTGAATTGGGCAGTTCTACTTCTGGAAACACCATATATTTT.